The 17 T cell receptor beta chains below were found in one sample sequenced in a study of cytomegalovirus exposure and HLA in healthy donors. In the PCR, 60 Vbeta and 13 Jbeta primers were used. The method was immunoSEQ multiplex PCR; TCRdb's version includes in-frame clones alone and lacks a portion of them. The table lists 150,000 or so clones, more than 65% of them singletons. Material: PBMCs. Receptors were obtained from a man aged 25-40 years in good health and CMV-seropositive.

The rearrangement links TRBV28 to TRBJ2-1; the D gene is possibly TRBD1 (5 bases). V lost 8 bases and J 4 bases, leaving 18 bases between the germline ends. Germline CDR1 is MDHEN and CDR2 is SYDVKM. The CDR3 covers 15 residues. CDR3 amino acids: CASAPAGYFYNEQFF. CDR3 nucleotides: TGTGCCAGCGCTCCTGCAGGGTACTTTTACAATGAGCAGTTCTTC.

CDR3 sequence (DNA): TGTGCCAGCAGTAAAGGACAGGGTGCTAATGAGCAGTTCTTC. Translated, it gives CASSKGQGANEQFF. V and J are TRBV6-5 and TRBJ2-1; TRBD1 matches 8 bases. The trim removed 5 bases at V and 7 bases at J, leaving 7 bases unmatched. This CDR3 has 14 amino acids. The germline V gene encodes CDR1 MNHEY and CDR2 SVGAGI.

A word on this clone: Other DNA sequences in this sample translate to the same CDR3. The V gene is TRBV30, the J gene TRBJ2-7; 7 bases are shared with TRBD1. Germline CDR1 reads GTSNPN; CDR2 reads SVGIG (reference sequence). The CDR3 extends over 12 amino acids. V shed 2 bases, J shed 12 bases, and the junction held 10 bases outside the gene matches. Here the CDR3 DNA reads TGTGCCTGGAGTTATGGACAGGCAGCCCTGTACTTC. It encodes CAWSYGQAALYF.

This rearrangement joins TRBV6-1 to TRBJ2-1; TRBD2 aligns across 9 bases. The CDR3 is made up of 15 amino acids. The junction had 12 bases not matched to a gene; V was cut back by 8 bases and J by 7 bases. CDR1 and CDR2 from the germline V gene are MNHNS and SASEGT. For the CDR3, the DNA is TGTGCCAGCGACCGAGCGGGGGGAAATGTGAATGAGCAGTTCTTC. Translation gives CASDRAGGNVNEQFF.

This chain joins TRBV5-1 and TRBJ2-5; D possibly corresponds to TRBD2 (6 bases). Trimming removed 1 base at V and 3 bases at J, with 22 bases between. CDR1 and CDR2 from the germline V gene are SGHRS and YFSETQ. This CDR3 is built from 18 residues. CDR3 sequence: CASSLYSRGGYYEETQYF. The CDR3 DNA reads TGCGCCAGCAGCTTGTATTCAAGGGGAGGTTACTACGAAGAGACCCAGTACTTC.

The gene calls are TRBV5-4 and TRBJ2-5; D possibly corresponds to TRBD1 (5 bases). The CDR3 is 16 amino acids. The V and J ends lost 4 bases and 3 bases respectively, with 19 bases between them. CDR1 and CDR2 (germline): SGHNT, YYREEE (reference sequence). CDR3 sequence (DNA): TGTGCCAGCAGCCCCGGCCAGTGGGGCACCAAAGAGACCCAGTACTTC. The encoded protein is CASSPGQWGTKETQYF.

J is TRBJ1-5 and V is TRBV19; tentatively, D is TRBD1 (6 bases). Germline CDR1 and CDR2: LNHDA and SQIVND (reference sequence). Trimming stripped 1 base from V and 4 bases from J, with 11 bases between. The CDR3 extends over 15 amino acids. CDR3 nucleotide sequence: TGTGCCAGTAGTATAGGCCATACAGGGAATCAGCCCCAGCATTTT. Translated: CASSIGHTGNQPQHF.

As to this clone: A read error may account for a junction end that differs from germline. This sequence joins TRBV30 and TRBJ2-1, with 7 bases lining up with TRBD1. The V gene's germline CDR1 is GTSNPN and CDR2 SVGIG (reference sequence). The CDR3 has 14 residues. This chain's CDR3 is CAWRYGTANNEQLF. CDR3 DNA sequence: TGTGCCTGGAGGTACGGGACAGCTAACAATGAGCAGCTCTTC.

The chain recombines TRBV4-1 with TRBJ2-7, with TRBD1 matching over 9 bases. This CDR3 spans 15 amino acids. Losses at the gene ends were 2 bases for V and 4 bases for J; bases not matched to a gene: 6. Germline V gene sequence: CDR1 MGHRA, CDR2 YSYEKL. CDR3 bases: TGCGCCAGCAGCCAAACCGGGACAGGGATTTACGAGCAGTACTTC. Translation gives CASSQTGTGIYEQYF.

This clone turned up a few times. V usage is TRBV7-9 and J usage is TRBJ2-5; a possible D gene is TRBD2 (5 bases). This CDR3 spans 14 amino acids. Germline V gene sequence: CDR1 SEHNR, CDR2 FQNEAQ (reference sequence). The CDR3 DNA is TGTGCTCACGAGGCTCCTAGCTCCCAAGAGACCCAGTACTTC. Amino acids: CAHEAPSSQETQYF.

The rearrangement uses TRBV11-3 and TRBJ2-7; 7 bases fit TRBD1. This CDR3 comprises 15 residues. Trimming removed 1 base from V and 2 bases from J; junction bases left unmatched: 5. The germline V gene has CDR1 SGHNT and CDR2 YENEEA. CDR3: CASSLGTQGAYEQYF. Written as DNA, the CDR3 is TGTGCCAGCAGCTTAGGAACGCAGGGGGCCTACGAGCAGTACTTC.

The CDR3 nucleotides are TGTGCCAGTAGTATAGAAAGGGGGCCCATGAACACTGAAGCTTTCTTT. Translating gives CASSIERGPMNTEAFF. V gene TRBV19 combines with J gene TRBJ1-1; 7 bases line up with TRBD1. The CDR3 is made up of 16 amino acids. The V gene end was trimmed by 0 bases and the J gene end by 0 bases; junction bases not matched to a gene: 4. CDR1 and CDR2 from the germline V gene are LNHDA and SQIVND (reference sequence).

V is TRBV18 and J is TRBJ2-7; 7 positions match TRBD1. Germline loops: CDR1 KGHSH, CDR2 LQKENI. V lost 2 bases and J lost 2; bases outside the gene matches: 6. The CDR3 is 15 amino acids. CDR3 sequence: CASSPGRDRTYEQYF. The DNA for the CDR3 is TGTGCCAGCTCACCAGGCCGGGACAGAACCTACGAGCAGTACTTC.

The chain is built from TRBV27 and TRBJ2-7; D gene uncertain. CDR1 is MNHEY and CDR2 is SMNVEV in the germline V gene (reference sequence). The CDR3 consists of 17 residues. V gave up 2 bases and J gave up 2 bases, with 19 bases separating them. The CDR3 sequence: CASSLSASGFGTYEQYF. The CDR3 nucleotides read TGTGCCAGCAGTTTAAGCGCTTCGGGTTTTGGCACCTACGAGCAGTACTTC.

V and J are TRBV18 and TRBJ1-3; D unresolved. V was shortened by 3 bases and J by 0 bases, with 6 bases between the two germline ends. Germline-derived CDR1 and CDR2 are KGHSH and LQKENI. This CDR3 comprises 14 residues. The CDR3 here is CASSPQNSGNTIYF. The DNA of the CDR3 is TGTGCCAGCTCACCGCAGAACTCTGGAAACACCATATATTTT.

The chain recombines TRBV27 with TRBJ1-2, with D maybe TRBD1 (6 bases). V was shortened by 5 bases and J by 2 bases, with 12 bases between the two germline ends. Germline V gene data show CDR1 as MNHEY and CDR2 as SMNVEV (reference sequence). This CDR3 spans 14 amino acids. CDR3 nucleotide sequence: TGTGCCAGCAGTACAGGGTATTTGAACTATGGCTACACCTTC. This codes for CASSTGYLNYGYTF.

In DNA form, the CDR3 reads TGTGCCAGCAGCCCCCCCCAGGGGCCCCGCGGCTACGAGCAGTACTTC. This gives the protein CASSPPQGPRGYEQYF. The chain joins TRBV7-8 to TRBJ2-7; possibly TRBD1 for D (6 bases). The germline gives CDR1 SGHVS, CDR2 FQNEAQ. The CDR3 is 16 residues long. Trimming took off 5 bases at V and 3 bases at J, with 20 bases between the two ends.